This passage covers 31 T cell receptor beta chains from one sample sequenced in a study of Graves' ophthalmopathy and Graves' hyperthyroidism (dated by TCRdb to the late 2010s). Sequencing was carried out with an Illumina HiSeq 2000. TCR beta CDR3 regions were amplified from RNA transcripts for repertoire sequencing. The first round was an RT-PCR using HTBI primers with the Qiagen OneStep RT-PCR kit, and this first round was followed by a second-round multiplex PCR, then size selection and purification. The public sequencing data were trimmed at Q25 with fastp and processed into clonotypes with MiXCR by TCRdb, which kept only in-frame beta chains. Identical CDR3 proteins give one entry, which carries the most common genes and DNA. Counted in this sample were 450,000 to 600,000 distinct CDR3 sequences; approximately 35% of them appeared once. The ten largest make up about 4.2% of the sample. The sequenced sample consisted of peripheral blood or thyroid tissue (not recorded which). Receptor source: an adult man with Graves' hyperthyroidism.

This chain uses TRBV12-3 or TRBV12-4 with TRBJ2-2; TRBD2 matches 11 bases. V lost 7 bases to trimming and J lost 4 bases; unmatched junction nucleotides: 8. The CDR3 runs 16 residues. CDR3 coding DNA: TGTGCCAGCAATTTCGCTAGCGGGGGGAGCACCGGGGAGCTGTTTTTT. It codes for CASNFASGGSTGELFF.

V gene TRBV24-1 combines with J gene TRBJ2-7; D is possibly TRBD1 or TRBD2 (5 bases each). The CDR3 length is 12 residues. Germline CDR1 KGHDR, CDR2 SFDVKD. Trimming took off 3 bases at V and 9 bases at J, with 11 bases between the two ends. The DNA of the CDR3 is TGTGCCACCAGTGATCCGAGTGGGGGGCAGTACTTC. It codes for CATSDPSGGQYF.

This clonotype was counted ten times or more. This chain links TRBV6-6 with TRBJ1-1, with 10 positions matching TRBD1. This CDR3 contains 15 residues. Germline V gene data show CDR1 as MNHNY and CDR2 as SVGAGI (reference sequence). The J segment lost 0 bases and the V segment lost 5 bases, leaving 3 bases of the junction unmatched. For the CDR3, the DNA is TGTGCCAGCAGTAGGGACAGGGGTCTGAACACTGAAGCTTTCTTT. Translated, it gives CASSRDRGLNTEAFF.

This chain links TRBV24-1 with TRBJ1-2; D is perhaps TRBD1 (6 bases). Germline CDR1 and CDR2: KGHDR and SFDVKD. V lost 3 bases to trimming and J lost 2 bases, with 12 bases between them. The CDR3 contains 15 residues. The DNA of the CDR3 is TGTGCCACCAGTGATCATACAGGGAGAAACTATGGCTACACCTTC. This codes for CATSDHTGRNYGYTF.

This clonotype has at least ten counts. This chain connects TRBV10-3 to TRBJ1-4; 7 bases agree with TRBD1. This CDR3 region has 14 residues. Germline-derived CDR1 and CDR2 are ENHRY and SYGVKD. The junction had 6 bases not matched to a gene; V was cut back by 6 bases and J by 5 bases. The CDR3 sequence is CAIRGTDSNEKLFF. In DNA form, the CDR3 reads TGTGCCATCAGGGGGACAGACTCAAATGAAAAACTGTTTTTT.

This clonotype occurred a few times. The V and J genes are TRBV12-3 or TRBV12-4 and TRBJ1-2; 11 nucleotides agree with TRBD1. CDR3 length: 18 residues. The V gene end was trimmed by 0 bases and the J gene end by 5 bases; junction bases not matched to a gene: 11. This CDR3 reads CASSLASPGTGGFYGYTF. CDR3 DNA sequence: TGTGCCAGCAGTTTAGCGTCGCCCGGGACAGGGGGTTTTTATGGCTACACCTTC.

V and J are TRBV24-1 and TRBJ2-5; D possibly matches TRBD1 or TRBD2 (5 bases each). The CDR3 extends over 14 amino acids. The V gene lost 11 bases and the J gene lost 5 bases, with 20 bases spanning the gap. The germline gives CDR1 KGHDR, CDR2 SFDVKD. The CDR3 sequence is CASRSSGTAETQYF. CDR3 nucleotides: TGTGCCAGCAGGTCCTCCGGGACCGCCGAGACCCAGTACTTC.

A word on this clonotype: Its ends do not fully match the called genes, so a read error is possible. The chain employs TRBV10-2 and TRBJ2-2, with 7 bases lining up with TRBD1. The germline CDR1 and CDR2 sequences are WSHSY and SAAADI. This CDR3 comprises 14 residues. The CDR3 is CASSTGDVTGELFF. The CDR3 nucleotides are TGTGCCAGCAGTACAGGGGATGTAACCGGGGAGCTGTTTTTT.

The table lists this clonotype with many counts. For the CDR3, the DNA is TGTGCCAGCAGCTTCCTTCCCGGGGGCACTGAAGCTTTCTTT. Translation: CASSFLPGGTEAFF. This rearrangement joins TRBV7-2 to TRBJ1-1, with a weak D call TRBD1 (5 bases). The CDR3 runs to 14 residues. In germline, CDR1 is SGHTA, CDR2 FQGNSA. The V and J ends lost 3 bases and 4 bases respectively, with 12 bases between them.

The chain couples TRBV10-3 to TRBJ1-6, with 7 bases aligning to TRBD1. The V segment lost 2 bases and the J segment 11 bases; nucleotides outside the gene matches: 9. This CDR3 region has 15 residues. Germline V gene lookup returns CDR1 ENHRY and CDR2 SYGVKD. CDR3 loop: CAISEQRGRAAPLHF. The CDR3 region has the DNA TGTGCCATCAGTGAGCAGAGGGGGCGAGCAGCACCCCTCCACTTT.

The rearrangement uses TRBV10-3 and TRBJ2-5; 10 bases are a match to TRBD1. There are 14 residues in the CDR3. The J segment lost 6 bases and the V segment lost 10 bases, leaving 11 bases of the junction unmatched. The V gene's germline CDR1 is ENHRY and CDR2 SYGVKD. This CDR3 reads CASRRTGGPKTQYF. The DNA of the CDR3 is TGTGCCAGCAGACGGACAGGGGGGCCTAAGACCCAGTACTTC.

This clonotype was seen many times. This chain connects TRBV6-5 to TRBJ1-6; 9 bases are shared with TRBD1. Germline V lookup: CDR1 MNHEY, CDR2 SVGAGI. Trimming cost V 6 bases and J 5 bases; bases outside gene matches: 11. This CDR3 spans 17 amino acids. CDR3 coding DNA: TGTGCCAGCAGCTCCGGGACAGGGATAGTGAATAATTCACCCCTCCACTTT. Protein sequence: CASSSGTGIVNNSPLHF.

With regard to this clonotype: At one of its ends the junction is not consistent with the germline gene, which may arise from a read error. The chain combines TRBV20-1 with TRBJ1-6, with D possibly matching TRBD1 (6 bases). Germline CDR1 reads DFQATT; CDR2 reads SNEGSKA (reference sequence). This CDR3 spans 15 amino acids. CDR3 sequence: CSDTVQGAGDSSLHF. CDR3 bases: TGCAGTGACACTGTACAGGGTGCCGGAGATTCATCCCTCCACTTT.

This clonotype has only a few counts. V and J are TRBV27 and TRBJ1-5; D unclear. The V end lost 3 bases, the J end lost 3 bases, and 6 bases lay between the germline ends. Germline CDR1 and CDR2: MNHEY and SMNVEV (reference sequence). CDR3 length: 13 residues. Here the CDR3 DNA reads TGTGCCAGCAGTTTCCATTTCAATCAGCCCCAGCATTTT. It is translated as CASSFHFNQPQHF.

For the CDR3, the DNA is TGTGCCAGTAGTATACTCAGCGGGAGCACAGATACGCAGTATTTT. It encodes CASSILSGSTDTQYF. V and J are TRBV19 and TRBJ2-3; TRBD2 might be the D (6 bases). Trimming took 2 bases from V and 0 from J, leaving 9 bases between them. The V gene's germline CDR1 is LNHDA and CDR2 SQIVND (reference sequence). The CDR3 length is 15 residues.

The chain joins TRBV27 to TRBJ2-6; either TRBD1 or TRBD2 may fit D (6 bases each). This CDR3 region has 13 residues. The ends were cut back, 1 base at V and 12 bases at J, with 10 bases in the middle. Germline CDR1 MNHEY, CDR2 SMNVEV (reference sequence). The chain's CDR3 is CASSLWGAGVLTF. CDR3 in DNA: TGTGCCAGCAGTTTATGGGGGGCAGGCGTCCTGACTTTC.

This sequence joins TRBV4-1 and TRBJ2-3; maybe TRBD2 (6 bases). Trimming pared 2 bases from V and 3 bases from J, leaving 9 bases between. Germline loops: CDR1 MGHRA, CDR2 YSYEKL. The CDR3 spans 14 residues. DNA of the CDR3: TGCGCCAGCAGCCAACGGCGGGGAACAGATACGCAGTATTTT. Protein: CASSQRRGTDTQYF.

V is TRBV7-2 and J is TRBJ2-7, with TRBD2 as a possible D gene (5 bases). Germline lookup yields CDR1 SGHTA and CDR2 FQGNSA. CDR3 length equals 16 residues. V lost 0 bases to trimming and J lost 0 bases, with 12 bases between them. CDR3 in DNA: TGTGCCAGCAGCTTAGCGCTACCGGGGAGCTCCTACGAGCAGTACTTC. It translates to CASSLALPGSSYEQYF.

This clonotype was counted many times. J is TRBJ1-5 and V is TRBV15; D not resolved. V lost 0 bases to trimming and J lost 0 bases, with 6 bases between them. Germline values: CDR1 LNHNV, CDR2 YYDKDF (reference sequence). The CDR3 has 15 amino acids. The CDR3 here is CATSRDGLSNQPQHF. For the CDR3, the DNA is TGTGCCACCAGCAGAGACGGTCTTAGCAATCAGCCCCAGCATTTT.

This clonotype was seen at least ten times. The rearrangement links TRBV20-1 to TRBJ2-5; 13 positions match TRBD2. CDR1 is DFQATT, CDR2 SNEGSKA, per germline (reference sequence). V shed 2 bases and J 1 base; nucleotides not matched to a gene: 1. The CDR3 is 15 amino acids. The CDR3, as DNA: TGCAGTGCTAGAAGACTAGCGGGGGGCCAAGAGACCCAGTACTTC. Encoded protein: CSARRLAGGQETQYF.

This clonotype was recorded at least ten times. V usage is TRBV2 and J usage is TRBJ1-5; TRBD1 matches at 8 bases. V gave up 6 bases and J gave up 6 bases; unmatched junction bases: 7. Germline assignment: CDR1 SNHLY and CDR2 FYNNEI. There are 14 residues in the CDR3. CDR3 nucleotides: TGTGCCAGCAGAATGACAGGGGTAGGTCAGCCCCAGCATTTT. This encodes CASRMTGVGQPQHF.

This clonotype was seen a single time. This sequence joins TRBV7-8 and TRBJ1-1, with D perhaps TRBD1 (5 bases). The ends were cut back, 7 bases at V and 4 bases at J, with 10 bases in the middle. Germline values: CDR1 SGHVS, CDR2 FQNEAQ. The CDR3 consists of 12 residues. The DNA for the CDR3 is TGTGCCAGCACAAGGGGTGGCACTGAAGCTTTCTTT. This sequence encodes CASTRGGTEAFF.

This clonotype showed up many times. Compared with germline, one end of the junction differs, possibly owing to a read error. This rearrangement joins TRBV11-2 to TRBJ1-6; possibly TRBD1 for D (6 bases). Germline V gene lookup returns CDR1 SGHAT and CDR2 FQNNGV. The CDR3 totals 14 residues. CDR3 amino acids: CASSIEDRNSPLHF. In nucleotides, the CDR3 is TGTGCCAGCAGCATAGAAGACAGGAATTCACCCCTCCACTTT.

This clonotype was observed a few times. The CDR3 loop reads CASSQDWGLGGELFF. The CDR3 DNA is TGTGCCAGCAGCCAAGACTGGGGACTGGGCGGGGAGCTGTTTTTT. V and J are TRBV7-3 and TRBJ2-2, with D possibly being TRBD2 (6 bases). The CDR3 is 15 amino acids. Looked up from germline, CDR1 is SGHTA and CDR2 is FQGTGA. V shed 5 bases and J shed 7 bases, with 17 bases lying between them.

The rearrangement uses TRBV12-3 or TRBV12-4 and TRBJ2-7; 10 bases agree with TRBD2. CDR3 length: 13 residues. After removal of 6 bases from V and 4 bases from J, the junction contained 3 bases not matched to a gene. As DNA, the CDR3 is TGTGCCAGCAGGGGGACTAGCGCGTACGAGCAGTACTTC. Its protein product is CASRGTSAYEQYF.

This clonotype was observed at least ten times. J is TRBJ1-5 and V is TRBV19, with 7 bases that match TRBD1. CDR3 length: 14 residues. With 10 bases clipped from V and 6 bases from J, the junction kept 12 bases outside the gene matches. CDR1 is LNHDA and CDR2 is SQIVND in the germline V gene (reference sequence). CDR3 DNA sequence: TGTGCCACCAGGGACAGACCAGGGAGTCAGCCCCAGCATTTT. It is translated as CATRDRPGSQPQHF.

Points on this clonotype: This may be a read error, as it is one base from a much larger clone. The genes are TRBV12-3 or TRBV12-4 and TRBJ2-7; a possible D gene is TRBD2 (5 bases). The CDR3 covers 14 residues. V lost 6 bases, J lost 2 bases, and 14 bases lay in between. CDR3 nucleotide sequence: TGTGCCAGCAGCGTAGAGGGCGATGCCTACGAGCAGTACTTC. It yields the protein CASSVEGDAYEQYF.

Comments on this clonotype: One junction end does not reproduce the germline sequence, and a read error may be involved. V is TRBV6-6 and J is TRBJ1-1; TRBD1 matches at 8 bases. Per the germline V gene, CDR1 is MNHNY and CDR2 is SVGAGI (reference sequence). The CDR3 spans 13 residues. Here the CDR3 reads CASSWDRNTGAFF. CDR3 coding DNA: TGTGCCAGCAGTTGGGACAGGAACACTGGAGCTTTCTTT.

With respect to this clonotype: This clone may be a read error of a much larger clone one base away. The chain carries TRBV19 and TRBJ1-5, with TRBD1 as a possible D gene (5 bases). Trimming stripped 8 bases from V and 5 bases from J, with 22 bases between. Germline lookup yields CDR1 LNHDA and CDR2 SQIVND (reference sequence). This CDR3 comprises 16 residues. The CDR3 loop is CASQPLTVLKDQPQHF. DNA for the CDR3: TGTGCCAGTCAACCTTTGACAGTCCTAAAAGATCAGCCCCAGCATTTT.

Notes on this clonotype: Since no conserved phenylalanine or tryptophan closes the CDR3, a read error is the likely cause. The chain couples TRBV2 to TRBJ1-2; no firm D call. This CDR3 contains 15 residues. V lost 6 bases and J 4 bases, leaving 18 bases between the germline ends. The germline V gene has CDR1 SNHLY and CDR2 FYNNEI. The CDR3 sequence is CASSGSAGSTYGYTL. For the CDR3, the DNA is TGTGCCAGCAGCGGATCAGCCGGGAGCACCTATGGCTACACCCTC.

This clonotype was seen just once. A read error may be the cause here, since a much bigger clone is one base away. V gene TRBV10-3 combines with J gene TRBJ1-1; TRBD1 aligns across 8 bases. The CDR3 covers 13 residues. V dropped 6 bases and J dropped 6; count of bases not matched to a gene: 6. CDR1 and CDR2 from the germline V gene are ENHRY and SYGVKD. The CDR3 DNA follows: TGTGCCATCAGAACAGGGGGGAAGCCTGAAGCTTTCTTT. Translated, it gives CAIRTGGKPEAFF.